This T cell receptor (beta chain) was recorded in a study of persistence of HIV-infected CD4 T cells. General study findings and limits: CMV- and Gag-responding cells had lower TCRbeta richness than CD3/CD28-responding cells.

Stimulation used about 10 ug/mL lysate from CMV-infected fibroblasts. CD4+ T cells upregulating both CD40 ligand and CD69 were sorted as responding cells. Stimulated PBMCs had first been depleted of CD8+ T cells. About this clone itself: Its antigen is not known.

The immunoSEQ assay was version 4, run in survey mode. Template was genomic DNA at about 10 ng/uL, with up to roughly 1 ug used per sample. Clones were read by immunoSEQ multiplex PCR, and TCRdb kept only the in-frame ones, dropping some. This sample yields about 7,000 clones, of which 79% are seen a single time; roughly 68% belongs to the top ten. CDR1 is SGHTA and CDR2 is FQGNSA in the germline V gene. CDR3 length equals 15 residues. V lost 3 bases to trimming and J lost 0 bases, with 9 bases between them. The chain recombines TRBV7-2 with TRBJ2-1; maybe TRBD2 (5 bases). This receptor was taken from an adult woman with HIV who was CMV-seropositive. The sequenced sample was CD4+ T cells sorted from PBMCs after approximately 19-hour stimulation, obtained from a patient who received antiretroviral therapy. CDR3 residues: CASSFRDLSYNEQFF. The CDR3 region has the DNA TGTGCCAGCAGCTTCCGGGATCTCTCCTACAATGAGCAGTTCTTC.